The 5 T cell receptor beta chains in this list originate from one sample, sequenced in a study of blood T cell repertoires in COVID-19. The repertoire was sequenced with immunoSEQ multiplex PCR; TCRdb's copy has only in-frame clones and lacks some. The data show some 61,000 clones, 80% to 90% seen once. Input material: peripheral blood. Receptor source: a man aged 55 to 70 with acute or convalescent COVID-19.

The rearrangement links TRBV30 to TRBJ2-1; D gene unclear. The CDR3 is 14 residues long. Between the trimmed V and J ends, which lost 0 bases and 2 bases, there was a span of 8 bases. The germline V gene has CDR1 GTSNPN and CDR2 SVGIG (reference sequence). The CDR3 protein is CAWSVLSAYNEQFF. CDR3 bases: TGTGCCTGGAGTGTACTTTCGGCCTACAATGAGCAGTTCTTC.

This chain joins TRBV11-2 and TRBJ2-7; D possibly corresponds to TRBD2 (5 bases). This CDR3 is built from 15 residues. V was shortened by 5 bases and J by 5 bases, with 19 bases between the two germline ends. CDR1 and CDR2 from the germline V gene are SGHAT and FQNNGV. The CDR3 DNA reads TGTGCCAGCAGCCTGAAAGATCCGGGGAACCACGAGCAGTACTTC. This translates into CASSLKDPGNHEQYF.

The chain carries TRBV5-6 and TRBJ1-1, with 8 positions matching TRBD1. The CDR3 extends over 13 amino acids. V trimming: 0 bases; J trimming: 7 bases; junction bases outside the gene matches: 2. CDR1 is SGHDT, CDR2 YYEEEE, per germline. The CDR3: CASSLGQGREAFF. The CDR3 nucleotides are TGTGCCAGCAGCTTGGGACAGGGGCGTGAAGCTTTCTTT.

The chain employs TRBV27 and TRBJ1-1; D not resolved. Trimming removed 3 bases from V and 1 base from J, with 12 bases in between. The germline gives CDR1 MNHEY, CDR2 SMNVEV (reference sequence). The CDR3 loop spans 15 amino acids. Written as DNA, the CDR3 is TGTGCCAGCAGTTTTAGCCCGAACTGGAACACTGAAGCTTTCTTT. Protein sequence: CASSFSPNWNTEAFF.

V usage is TRBV2 and J usage is TRBJ2-1; 10 bases are shared with TRBD1. The germline V gene has CDR1 SNHLY and CDR2 FYNNEI. Trimming removed 6 bases from V and 9 bases from J; junction bases left unmatched: 11. The CDR3 contains 15 residues. The CDR3 is CASRQGQGWIGEQFF. DNA for the CDR3: TGTGCCAGCAGGCAGGGACAGGGGTGGATCGGTGAGCAGTTCTTC.